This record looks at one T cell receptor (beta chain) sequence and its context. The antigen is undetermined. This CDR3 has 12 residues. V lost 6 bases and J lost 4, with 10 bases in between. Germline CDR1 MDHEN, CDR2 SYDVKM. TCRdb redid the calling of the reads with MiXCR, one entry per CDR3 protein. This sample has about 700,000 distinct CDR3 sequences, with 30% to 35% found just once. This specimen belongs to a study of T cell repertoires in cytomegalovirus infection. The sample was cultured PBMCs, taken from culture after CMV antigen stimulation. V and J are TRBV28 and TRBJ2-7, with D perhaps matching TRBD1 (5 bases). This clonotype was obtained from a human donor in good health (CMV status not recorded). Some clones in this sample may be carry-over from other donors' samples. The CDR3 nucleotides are TGTGCCAGCAGAGGGGTAGAGTACGAGCAGTACTTC. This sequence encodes CASRGVEYEQYF. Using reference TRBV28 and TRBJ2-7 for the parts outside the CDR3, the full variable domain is DVKVTQSSRYLVKRTGEKVFLECVQDMDHENMFWYRQDPGLGLRLIYFSYDVKMKEKGDIPEGYSVSREKKERFSLILESASTNQTSMYLCASRGVEYEQYFGPGTRLTVT.